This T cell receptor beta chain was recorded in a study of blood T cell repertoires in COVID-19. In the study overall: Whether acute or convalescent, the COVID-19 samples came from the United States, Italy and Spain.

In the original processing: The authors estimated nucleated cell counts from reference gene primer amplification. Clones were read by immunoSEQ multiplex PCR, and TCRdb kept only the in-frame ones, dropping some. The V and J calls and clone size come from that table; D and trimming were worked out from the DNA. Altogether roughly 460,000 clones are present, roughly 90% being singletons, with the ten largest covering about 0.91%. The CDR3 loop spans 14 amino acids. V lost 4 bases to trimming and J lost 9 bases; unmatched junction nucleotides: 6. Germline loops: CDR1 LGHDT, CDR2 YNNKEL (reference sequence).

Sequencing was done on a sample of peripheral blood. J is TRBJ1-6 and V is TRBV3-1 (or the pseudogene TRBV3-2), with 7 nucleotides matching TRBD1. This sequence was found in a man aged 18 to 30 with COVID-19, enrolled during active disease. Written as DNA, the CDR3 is TGTGCCAGCAGCCTGTACAGGGGAGGTTCACCCCTCCACTTT. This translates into CASSLYRGGSPLHF.